These 26 T cell receptor beta chains were sequenced from one sample in a study of blood T cell repertoires in COVID-19. TCRdb's copy holds only in-frame clones and misses some; the assay was immunoSEQ multiplex PCR. This sample has approximately 250,000 clones; 75% to 90% occur once, and the top ten carry 8.6%. Material: peripheral blood. These receptors all stem from a human donor in a cohort sampled during active COVID-19.

The table lists this clone with a few counts. The J gene is TRBJ2-7, the V gene TRBV2, with 9 bases fitting TRBD1. The V gene's germline CDR1 is SNHLY and CDR2 FYNNEI. The CDR3 extends over 13 amino acids. J was trimmed by 7 bases and V by 9 bases; bases with no gene match: 10. CDR3 sequence (DNA): TGTGCCAGACAGGGGGCAGGGGGTGGTGAGCAGTACTTC. Translation gives CARQGAGGGEQYF.

This chain connects TRBV7-2 to TRBJ2-3, with D possibly matching TRBD1 (6 bases). Between the trimmed V and J ends, which lost 2 bases and 4 bases, there was a span of 10 bases. The CDR3 runs to 14 residues. Germline values: CDR1 SGHTA, CDR2 FQGNSA. In nucleotides, the CDR3 is TGTGCCAGCAGCTTAACACAGGGCGCAGATACGCAGTATTTT. Its protein is CASSLTQGADTQYF.

The chain recombines TRBV11-2 with TRBJ1-3; D unresolved. Germline V gene sequence: CDR1 SGHAT, CDR2 FQNNGV. The CDR3 loop spans 13 amino acids. Trimming removed 4 bases at V and 0 bases at J, with 4 bases between. CDR3 sequence: CASSSNSGNTIYF. Here the CDR3 DNA reads TGTGCCAGCAGCTCCAACTCTGGAAACACCATATATTTT.

This clone came up a few times. The gene calls are TRBV4-2 and TRBJ2-5, with TRBD2 matching over 11 bases. Losses at the gene ends were 4 bases for V and 0 bases for J; bases not matched to a gene: 7. The CDR3 is made up of 17 amino acids. Germline-derived CDR1 and CDR2 are LGHNA and YNFKEQ. CDR3 bases: TGTGCCAGCAGCCCCGGGACTAGCGGATGGTACCAAGAGACCCAGTACTTC. It codes for CASSPGTSGWYQETQYF.

The J gene is TRBJ2-1, the V gene TRBV9; D possibly corresponds to TRBD2 (7 bases). The ends were cut back, 3 bases at V and 0 bases at J, with 28 bases in the middle. Germline V gene sequence: CDR1 SGDLS, CDR2 YYNGEE. This CDR3 region has 21 residues. The CDR3 loop is CASSAFGGGGEPLSSYNEQFF. The CDR3 region has the DNA TGTGCCAGCAGCGCCTTCGGGGGCGGGGGCGAACCTCTCTCCTCCTACAATGAGCAGTTCTTC.

The chain employs TRBV10-1 and TRBJ2-5; D is possibly TRBD2 (7 bases). The length of the CDR3 is 16 residues. Germline assignment: CDR1 WNHNN and CDR2 SYGVQD (reference sequence). Between the trimmed V and J ends, which lost 3 bases and 4 bases, there was a span of 18 bases. CDR3: CASSDWNGGPVETQYF. The CDR3 nucleotides are TGCGCCAGCAGTGATTGGAACGGGGGGCCCGTAGAGACCCAGTACTTC.

This chain links TRBV3-1 (or the pseudogene TRBV3-2) with TRBJ2-7, with D possibly matching TRBD1 (6 bases). The germline CDR1 and CDR2 sequences are LGHDT and YNNKEL (reference sequence). The CDR3 sequence is 14 residues long. With 3 bases removed from V and 1 base from J, the gap between germline ends came to 10 bases. Here the CDR3 DNA reads TGTGCCAGCAGCCATTATACAGGGTCCTACGAGCAGTACTTC. Protein product: CASSHYTGSYEQYF.

This clone has a single count. The chain carries TRBV5-4 and TRBJ2-7; D gene uncertain. The CDR3 sequence is 15 residues long. The germline V gene encodes CDR1 SGHNT and CDR2 YYREEE (reference sequence). With 0 bases removed from V and 0 bases from J, the gap between germline ends came to 10 bases. The CDR3 sequence is CASSLGQVNSYEQYF. As DNA, the CDR3 is TGTGCCAGCAGCTTGGGGCAGGTTAACTCCTACGAGCAGTACTTC.

CDR3 amino acids: CASSESGQGVISNQPQHF. DNA for the CDR3: TGTGCCAGCAGTGAGTCGGGACAGGGGGTTATTAGCAATCAGCCCCAGCATTTT. This chain joins TRBV2 and TRBJ1-5, with 11 bases aligning to TRBD1. Losses at the gene ends were 3 bases for V and 0 bases for J; bases not matched to a gene: 7. CDR3 size: 18 residues. Germline V gene lookup returns CDR1 SNHLY and CDR2 FYNNEI.

This chain links TRBV6-5 with TRBJ1-3; 8 positions agree with TRBD1. Germline V gene data show CDR1 as MNHEY and CDR2 as SVGAGI. Trimming took 6 bases from V and 2 from J; bases not matched to a gene: 6. The CDR3 sequence is 15 residues long. The CDR3 loop reads CASSDRGGPGNTIYF. The CDR3 nucleotides are TGTGCCAGCAGCGACAGGGGTGGCCCTGGAAACACCATATATTTT.

This chain connects TRBV5-4 to TRBJ2-5; 8 nucleotides line up with TRBD2. Germline V gene lookup returns CDR1 SGHNT and CDR2 YYREEE (reference sequence). V shed 0 bases, J shed 2 bases, and the junction held 9 bases outside the gene matches. This CDR3 has 17 amino acids. CDR3 in DNA: TGTGCCAGCAGCTTGGTCGTAATGGGACTAGGGCAAGAGACCCAGTACTTC. It specifies CASSLVVMGLGQETQYF.

The chain carries TRBV6-5 and TRBJ2-7; no firm D call. Germline CDR1 reads MNHEY; CDR2 reads SVGAGI. The CDR3 is 14 residues long. V shed 6 bases and J shed 0 bases, with 12 bases lying between them. The CDR3: CASSKTTVSYEQYF. The CDR3 DNA reads TGTGCCAGCAGCAAAACGACTGTCTCCTACGAGCAGTACTTC.

The chain employs TRBV6-5 and TRBJ2-5; 7 nucleotides match TRBD1. V lost 6 bases to trimming and J lost 4 bases; unmatched junction nucleotides: 11. Germline CDR1 is MNHEY and CDR2 is SVGAGI. The CDR3 covers 15 residues. The CDR3 is CASRAGQVESETQYF. DNA for the CDR3: TGTGCCAGCAGAGCAGGACAGGTTGAGTCAGAGACCCAGTACTTC.

This chain connects TRBV5-1 to TRBJ2-3; D not certain. Deletions cut 1 base from V and 0 bases from J, with 6 bases between. Germline CDR1 reads SGHRS; CDR2 reads YFSETQ. There are 14 residues in the CDR3. The CDR3 protein is CASSLIPSTDTQYF. CDR3 DNA sequence: TGCGCCAGCAGCTTGATTCCGAGCACAGATACGCAGTATTTT.

This chain links TRBV5-8 with TRBJ2-1; 9 bases map to TRBD1. Per the germline V gene, CDR1 is SGHTS and CDR2 is YDEGEE. Losses at the gene ends were 4 bases for V and 4 bases for J; bases not matched to a gene: 6. CDR3 length: 15 amino acids. The CDR3 DNA reads TGTGCCAGCAGCCGGGGACAGGGTGGGTACAATGAGCAGTTCTTC. Amino acid sequence: CASSRGQGGYNEQFF.

The chain joins TRBV10-3 to TRBJ2-6; 11 bases are a match to TRBD1. V shed 6 bases and J 1 base; nucleotides not matched to a gene: 8. This CDR3 is 18 amino acids long. Germline CDR1 ENHRY, CDR2 SYGVKD. CDR3 sequence: CAISARTGGGSGANVLTF. The CDR3 nucleotides are TGTGCCATCAGCGCCCGGACAGGGGGCGGGTCTGGGGCCAACGTCCTGACTTTC.

There are a few counts of this clone. The J gene is TRBJ1-5, the V gene TRBV6-6, with 12 bases matching TRBD1. The J segment lost 5 bases and the V segment lost 6 bases, leaving 8 bases of the junction unmatched. In germline, CDR1 is MNHNY, CDR2 SVGAGI (reference sequence). CDR3 size: 16 residues. The CDR3 DNA follows: TGTGCCAGCAGCTCCCGGGACAGGGGGCTATATCAGCCCCAGCATTTT. Translating it yields CASSSRDRGLYQPQHF.

The rearrangement uses TRBV5-1 and TRBJ1-4; TRBD1 is a possible D gene (5 bases). The germline V and J ends were trimmed by 2 bases and 0 bases, with 14 bases remaining between them. This CDR3 has 17 amino acids. The germline V gene has CDR1 SGHRS and CDR2 YFSETQ. The CDR3 is CASSFSIPGATNEKLFF. In nucleotides, the CDR3 is TGCGCCAGCAGCTTCTCAATACCGGGGGCAACTAATGAAAAACTGTTTTTT. Looking up the rest from reference TRBV5-1 and TRBJ1-4 gives the full variable domain: KAGVTQTPRYLIKTRGQQVTLSCSPISGHRSVSWYQQTPGQGLQFLFEYFSETQRNKGNFPGRFSGRQFSNSRSEMNVSTLELGDSALYLCASSFSIPGATNEKLFFGSGTQLSVL.

This sequence joins TRBV24-1 and TRBJ2-2; no firm D call. Trimming stripped 3 bases from V and 6 bases from J, with 7 bases between. This CDR3 comprises 13 residues. CDR1 KGHDR and CDR2 SFDVKD come from the germline V gene. CDR3 bases: TGTGCCACCAGTGATACTGGAGCCGGGGAGCTGTTTTTT. This gives the protein CATSDTGAGELFF.

The V and J genes are TRBV18 and TRBJ2-2; 10 bases match TRBD2. The ends lost 3 bases at V and 1 base at J; junction bases unmatched: 5. The CDR3 contains 17 residues. CDR1 and CDR2 from the germline V gene are KGHSH and LQKENI. The CDR3 DNA sequence: TGTGCCAGCTCACCCCTCGGACTAGCGGTGAACACCGGGGAGCTGTTTTTT. This translates into CASSPLGLAVNTGELFF.

J is TRBJ2-7 and V is TRBV2; 8 positions agree with TRBD1. The V and J ends lost 7 bases and 7 bases, in that order; junction bases with no gene match: 12. Germline CDR1 is SNHLY and CDR2 is FYNNEI. The CDR3 is made up of 14 amino acids. CDR3 sequence (DNA): TGTGCCAGCATCCCCGGGACAGGCCCTAGTGAGCAGTACTTC. Translated: CASIPGTGPSEQYF.

The chain uses TRBV7-2 and TRBJ1-6; tentative D call: TRBD1 (5 bases). This CDR3 is built from 15 residues. Germline values: CDR1 SGHTA, CDR2 FQGNSA. V was pared by 0 bases and J by 8 bases, with 11 bases between. The CDR3 here is CASSLARAPHSPLHF. The CDR3 DNA reads TGTGCCAGCAGCTTAGCCAGGGCACCCCATTCACCCCTCCACTTT.

The V call is TRBV3-1 (or the pseudogene TRBV3-2), the J call TRBJ1-1; tentatively, D is TRBD1 (5 bases). The CDR3 spans 15 residues. CDR1 LGHDT and CDR2 YNNKEL come from the germline V gene (reference sequence). The V end was cut by 3 bases, the J end by 0 bases, with 11 bases between. The CDR3 region has the DNA TGTGCCAGCAGCCAGCGGGGGGAAATGAACACTGAAGCTTTCTTT. It encodes CASSQRGEMNTEAFF.

The chain is built from TRBV7-2 and TRBJ1-2; 8 bases align to TRBD1. The CDR3 totals 15 residues. J gave up 7 bases and V 1 base, and 8 bases lay outside the gene matches. Germline CDR1 is SGHTA and CDR2 is FQGNSA. The CDR3 sequence: CASSLDSRGRPGYTF. CDR3 nucleotides: TGTGCCAGCAGCTTAGATAGCAGGGGGCGGCCTGGCTACACCTTC.

The chain employs TRBV4-2 and TRBJ2-1, with 10 bases that match TRBD2. V trimming: 3 bases; J trimming: 2 bases; junction bases outside the gene matches: 7. The germline V gene encodes CDR1 LGHNA and CDR2 YNFKEQ. The CDR3 totals 17 residues. The CDR3 DNA follows: TGTGCCAGCAGCCAGGGGAGAGCGGGGGGGCCCTACAATGAGCAGTTCTTC. This codes for CASSQGRAGGPYNEQFF.

The V and J genes are TRBV7-9 and TRBJ2-7; 7 bases are a match to TRBD1. After removal of 3 bases from V and 7 bases from J, the junction contained 6 bases not matched to a gene. This CDR3 contains 13 residues. Germline V gives CDR1 SEHNR, CDR2 FQNEAQ (reference sequence). CDR3 coding DNA: TGTGCCAGCAGCTTCTCGACAGGGCTTGAGCAGTACTTC. Protein: CASSFSTGLEQYF.